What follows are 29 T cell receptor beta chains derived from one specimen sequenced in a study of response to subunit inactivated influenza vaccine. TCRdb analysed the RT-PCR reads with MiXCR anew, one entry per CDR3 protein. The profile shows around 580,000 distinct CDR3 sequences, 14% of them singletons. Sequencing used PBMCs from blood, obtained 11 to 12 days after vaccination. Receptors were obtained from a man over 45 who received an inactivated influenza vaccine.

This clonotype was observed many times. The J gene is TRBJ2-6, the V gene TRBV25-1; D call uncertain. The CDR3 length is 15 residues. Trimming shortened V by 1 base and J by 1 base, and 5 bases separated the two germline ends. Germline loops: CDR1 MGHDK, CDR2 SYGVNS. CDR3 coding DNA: TGTGCCAGCAGTGAATTAGGGTCTGGGGCCAACGTCCTGACTTTC. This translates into CASSELGSGANVLTF.

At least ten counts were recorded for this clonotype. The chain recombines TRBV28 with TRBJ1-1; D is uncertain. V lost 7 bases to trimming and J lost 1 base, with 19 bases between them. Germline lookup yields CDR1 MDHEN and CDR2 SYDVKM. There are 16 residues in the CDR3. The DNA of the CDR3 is TGTGCCAGCACCCTGGGGTACCCGGATGGGAACACTGAAGCTTTCTTT. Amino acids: CASTLGYPDGNTEAFF.

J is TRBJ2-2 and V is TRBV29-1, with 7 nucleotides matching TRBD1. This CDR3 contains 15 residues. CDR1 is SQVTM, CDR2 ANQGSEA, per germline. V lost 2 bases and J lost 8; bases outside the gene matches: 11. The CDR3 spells CSVERTGTPRGELFF. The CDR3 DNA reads TGCAGCGTTGAAAGGACAGGAACACCGAGGGGGGAGCTGTTTTTT.

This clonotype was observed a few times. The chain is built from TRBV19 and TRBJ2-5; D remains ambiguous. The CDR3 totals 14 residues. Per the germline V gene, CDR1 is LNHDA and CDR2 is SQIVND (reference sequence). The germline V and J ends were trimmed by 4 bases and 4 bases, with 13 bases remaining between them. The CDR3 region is CASSKWVKRETQYF. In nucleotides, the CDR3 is TGTGCCAGTAGTAAGTGGGTCAAGAGAGAGACCCAGTACTTC.

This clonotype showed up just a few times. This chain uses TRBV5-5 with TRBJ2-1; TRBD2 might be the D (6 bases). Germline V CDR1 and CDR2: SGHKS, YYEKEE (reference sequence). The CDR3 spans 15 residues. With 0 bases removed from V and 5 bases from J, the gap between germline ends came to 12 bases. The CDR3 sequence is CASSLGGSGNNEQFF. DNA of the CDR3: TGTGCCAGCAGCTTGGGGGGTAGCGGAAACAATGAGCAGTTCTTC. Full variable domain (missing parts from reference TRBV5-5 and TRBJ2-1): DAGVTQSPTHLIKTRGQQVTLRCSPISGHKSVSWYQQVLGQGPQFIFQYYEKEERGRGNFPDRFSARQFPNYSSELNVNALLLGDSALYLCASSLGGSGNNEQFFGPGTRLTVL.

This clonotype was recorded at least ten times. CDR3 loop: CASSQAGDSTDTQYF. The CDR3 coding sequence is TGTGCCAGCAGCCAAGCGGGGGATAGCACAGATACGCAGTATTTT. The chain joins TRBV4-2 to TRBJ2-3, with a tentative D call TRBD2 (6 bases). Germline CDR1 is LGHNA and CDR2 is YNFKEQ. The V end was cut by 1 base, the J end by 0 bases, with 8 bases between. This CDR3 is built from 15 residues.

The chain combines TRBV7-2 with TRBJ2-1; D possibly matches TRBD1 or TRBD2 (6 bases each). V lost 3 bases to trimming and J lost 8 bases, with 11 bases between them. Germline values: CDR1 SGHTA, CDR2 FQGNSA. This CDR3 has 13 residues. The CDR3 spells CASSFQGGYEQFF. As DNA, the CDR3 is TGTGCCAGCAGCTTCCAAGGGGGGTATGAGCAGTTCTTC.

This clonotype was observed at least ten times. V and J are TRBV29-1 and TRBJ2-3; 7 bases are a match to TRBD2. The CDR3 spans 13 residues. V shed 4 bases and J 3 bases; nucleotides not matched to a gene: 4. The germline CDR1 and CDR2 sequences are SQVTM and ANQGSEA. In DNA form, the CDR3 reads TGCAGCGTTGCGGCGGGAGTGACAGATACGCAGTATTTT. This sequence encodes CSVAAGVTDTQYF.

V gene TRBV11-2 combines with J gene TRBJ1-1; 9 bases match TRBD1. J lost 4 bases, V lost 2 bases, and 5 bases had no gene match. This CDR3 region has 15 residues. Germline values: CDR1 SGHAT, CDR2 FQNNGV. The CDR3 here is CASSLPTGGFTEAFF. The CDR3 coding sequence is TGTGCCAGCAGCTTACCGACAGGGGGGTTCACTGAAGCTTTCTTT.

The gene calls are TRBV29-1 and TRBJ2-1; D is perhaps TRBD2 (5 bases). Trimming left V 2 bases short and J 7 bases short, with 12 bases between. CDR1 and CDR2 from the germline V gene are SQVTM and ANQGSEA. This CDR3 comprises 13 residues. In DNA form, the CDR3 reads TGCAGCGTTGAACGGGGTTTGAGGAATGAGCAGTTCTTC. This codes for CSVERGLRNEQFF.

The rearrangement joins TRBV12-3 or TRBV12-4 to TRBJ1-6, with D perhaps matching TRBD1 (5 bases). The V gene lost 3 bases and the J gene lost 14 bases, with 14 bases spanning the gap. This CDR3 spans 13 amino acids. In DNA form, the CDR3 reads TGTGCCAGCAGTTTGGGGACCCTCCAGGCCCTCCACTTT. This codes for CASSLGTLQALHF.

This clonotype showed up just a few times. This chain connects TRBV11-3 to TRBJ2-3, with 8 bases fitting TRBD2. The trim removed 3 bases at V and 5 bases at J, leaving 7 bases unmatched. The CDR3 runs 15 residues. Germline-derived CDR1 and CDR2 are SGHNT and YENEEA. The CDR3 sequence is CASSLSAGVGDTQYF. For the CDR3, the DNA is TGTGCCAGCAGCTTGTCAGCGGGGGTTGGAGATACGCAGTATTTT.

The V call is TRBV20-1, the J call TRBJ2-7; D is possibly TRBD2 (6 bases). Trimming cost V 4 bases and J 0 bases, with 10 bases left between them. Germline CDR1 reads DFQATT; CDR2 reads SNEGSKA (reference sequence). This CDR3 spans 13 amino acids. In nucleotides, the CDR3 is TGCAGTGCTATGGGGGGTCTCTCCTACGAGCAGTACTTC. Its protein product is CSAMGGLSYEQYF.

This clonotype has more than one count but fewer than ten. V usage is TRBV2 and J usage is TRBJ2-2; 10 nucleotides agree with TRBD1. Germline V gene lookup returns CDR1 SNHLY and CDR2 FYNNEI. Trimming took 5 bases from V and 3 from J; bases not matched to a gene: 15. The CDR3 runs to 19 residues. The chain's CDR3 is CASSRRRDRGSEHTGELFF. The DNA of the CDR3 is TGTGCCAGCAGTCGACGGCGGGACAGGGGTTCTGAACACACCGGGGAGCTGTTTTTT.

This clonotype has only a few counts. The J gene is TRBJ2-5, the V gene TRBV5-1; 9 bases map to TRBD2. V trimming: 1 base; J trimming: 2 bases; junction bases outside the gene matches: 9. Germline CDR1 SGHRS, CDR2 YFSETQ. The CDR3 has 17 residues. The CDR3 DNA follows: TGCGCCAGCAGCTTGTTCGGTAGCGGGAGAGGTCAAGAGACCCAGTACTTC. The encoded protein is CASSLFGSGRGQETQYF.

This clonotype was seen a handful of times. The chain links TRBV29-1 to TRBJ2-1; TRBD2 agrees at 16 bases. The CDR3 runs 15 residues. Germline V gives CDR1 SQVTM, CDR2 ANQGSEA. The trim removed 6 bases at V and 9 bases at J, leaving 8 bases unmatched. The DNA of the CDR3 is TGCAGCGTCGACATTGGGACTAGCGGGGGGGGTGAGCAGTTCTTC. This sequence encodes CSVDIGTSGGGEQFF.

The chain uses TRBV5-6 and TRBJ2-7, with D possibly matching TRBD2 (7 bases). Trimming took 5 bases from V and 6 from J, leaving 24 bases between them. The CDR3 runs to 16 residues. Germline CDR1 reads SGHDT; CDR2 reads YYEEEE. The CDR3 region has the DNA TGTGCCAGCAGTCCCCTTTCGTTTGGCGGGGGCGGCGAGCAGTACTTC. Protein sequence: CASSPLSFGGGGEQYF.

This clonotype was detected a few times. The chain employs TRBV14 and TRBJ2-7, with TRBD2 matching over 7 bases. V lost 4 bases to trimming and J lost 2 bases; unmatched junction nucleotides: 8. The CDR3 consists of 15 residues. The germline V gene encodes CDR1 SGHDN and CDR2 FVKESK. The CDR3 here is CASSPTASGPYEQYF. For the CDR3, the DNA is TGTGCCAGCAGCCCAACTGCTAGCGGACCCTACGAGCAGTACTTC.

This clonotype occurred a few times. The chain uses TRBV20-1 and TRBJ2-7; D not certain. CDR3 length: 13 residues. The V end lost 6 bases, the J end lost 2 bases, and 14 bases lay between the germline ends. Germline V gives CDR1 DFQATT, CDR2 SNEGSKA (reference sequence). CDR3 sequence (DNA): TGCAGTGCGAAGGGCGGCGCAACCTACGAGCAGTACTTC. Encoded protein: CSAKGGATYEQYF.

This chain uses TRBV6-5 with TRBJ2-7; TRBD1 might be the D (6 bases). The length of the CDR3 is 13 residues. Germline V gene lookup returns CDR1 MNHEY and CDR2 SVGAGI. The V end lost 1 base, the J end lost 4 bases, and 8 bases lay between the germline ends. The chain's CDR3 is CASSYYRAYEQYF. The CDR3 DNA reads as TGTGCCAGCAGTTACTACAGGGCATACGAGCAGTACTTC.

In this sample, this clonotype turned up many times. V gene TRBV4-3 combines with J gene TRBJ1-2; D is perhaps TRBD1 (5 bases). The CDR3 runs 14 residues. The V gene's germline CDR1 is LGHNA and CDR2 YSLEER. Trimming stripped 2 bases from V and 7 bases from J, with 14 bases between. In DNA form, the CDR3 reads TGCGCCAGCAGCCAAAGCCGGGGGGGAAGTGGCTACACCTTC. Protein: CASSQSRGGSGYTF.

As DNA, the CDR3 is TGTGCCAGCAGCCAAAAGCTAGCGGGAGCAGATACGCAGTATTTT. It is translated as CASSQKLAGADTQYF. The chain links TRBV3-1 to TRBJ2-3; 10 bases are shared with TRBD2. Germline assignment: CDR1 LGHDT and CDR2 YNNKEL (reference sequence). Unmatched junction bases numbered 3, after V lost 2 bases and J lost 4 bases. The CDR3 is made up of 15 amino acids.

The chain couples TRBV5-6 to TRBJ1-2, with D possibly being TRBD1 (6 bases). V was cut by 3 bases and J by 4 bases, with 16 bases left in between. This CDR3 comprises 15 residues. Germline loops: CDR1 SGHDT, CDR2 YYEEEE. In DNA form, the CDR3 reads TGTGCCAGCAGCTCCGATGGGGGACACCTCTATGGCTACACCTTC. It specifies CASSSDGGHLYGYTF.

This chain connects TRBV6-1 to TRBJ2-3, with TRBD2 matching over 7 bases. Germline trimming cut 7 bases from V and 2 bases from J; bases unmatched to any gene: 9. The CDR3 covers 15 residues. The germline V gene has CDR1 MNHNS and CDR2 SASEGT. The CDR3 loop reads CASTLSLAVTDTQYF. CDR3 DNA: TGTGCCAGCACCCTCTCTCTAGCGGTCACAGATACGCAGTATTTT.

This CDR3 is CATSRAQETQYF. DNA for the CDR3: TGTGCCACCAGCAGGGCACAAGAGACCCAGTACTTC. The J gene is TRBJ2-5, the V gene TRBV15; D gene unclear. This CDR3 spans 12 amino acids. V lost 3 bases and J lost 2, with 4 bases in between. Germline V gives CDR1 LNHNV, CDR2 YYDKDF (reference sequence).

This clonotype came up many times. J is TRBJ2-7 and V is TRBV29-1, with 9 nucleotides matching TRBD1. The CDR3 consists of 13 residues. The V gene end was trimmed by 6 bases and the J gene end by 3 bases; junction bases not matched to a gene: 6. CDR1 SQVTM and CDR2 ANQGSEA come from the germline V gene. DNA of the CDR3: TGCAGCGTCAGGACAGGGGCCTTCTACGAGCAGTACTTC. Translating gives CSVRTGAFYEQYF.

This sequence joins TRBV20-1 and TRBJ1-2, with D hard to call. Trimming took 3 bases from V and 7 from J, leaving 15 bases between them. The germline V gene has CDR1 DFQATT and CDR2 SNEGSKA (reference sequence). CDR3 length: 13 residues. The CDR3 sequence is CSASDLYLAGYTF. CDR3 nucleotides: TGCAGTGCTAGCGATCTGTACTTGGCTGGCTACACCTTC.

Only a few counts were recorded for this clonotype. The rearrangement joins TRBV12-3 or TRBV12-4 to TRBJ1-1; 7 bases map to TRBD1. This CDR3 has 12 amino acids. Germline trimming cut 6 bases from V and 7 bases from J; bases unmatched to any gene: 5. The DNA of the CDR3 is TGTGCCAGCAGCCACGGACAGGTTGAAGCTTTCTTT. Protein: CASSHGQVEAFF.

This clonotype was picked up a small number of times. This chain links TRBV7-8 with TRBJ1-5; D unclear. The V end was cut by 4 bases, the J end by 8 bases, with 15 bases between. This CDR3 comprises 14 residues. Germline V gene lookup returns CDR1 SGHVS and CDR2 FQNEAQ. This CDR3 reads CASSSPYTAKPQHF. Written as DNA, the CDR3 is TGTGCCAGCAGCTCTCCGTACACCGCGAAGCCCCAGCATTTT.